This T cell receptor beta chain is drawn from a study of blood T cell repertoires in COVID-19. At the level of the study: COVID-19 samples collected from the United States, Italy and Spain covered acute and convalescent phases.

Per the germline V gene, CDR1 is SNHLY and CDR2 is FYNNEI. This CDR3 contains 15 residues. The ends were cut back, 0 bases at V and 7 bases at J, with 14 bases in the middle. TCRdb's copy holds only in-frame clones and misses some; the assay was immunoSEQ multiplex PCR. Of 80,000 to 90,000 clones in the sample, about 85% were seen once. Seattle patient enrollment occurred during active infection, with longitudinal follow-up thereafter. The TCR sequence derives from an elderly woman with COVID-19, enrolled during active disease. This chain connects TRBV2 to TRBJ2-3; a weak D match, TRBD1 (7 bases). Sequencing input: peripheral blood. This CDR3 is CASSEARQGGNTQYF. The CDR3 DNA sequence: TGTGCCAGCAGTGAAGCGCGGCAGGGGGGAAATACGCAGTATTTT.